The 3 T cell receptor beta chains in this list originate from one sample, sequenced in a study of T cell clonotyping in hematopoietic cell transplantation. The method was immunoSEQ multiplex PCR; TCRdb's version includes in-frame clones alone and lacks a portion of them. The table lists 5,000 or so clones, 94% of them singletons. Sample: PBMCs, taken 180 days after allogeneic stem cell transplant. These receptors originate from a male patient aged 60 to 75 who had an allogeneic stem cell transplant from a related donor, so the T cells may come from the graft donor. Some clones in this sample may be carry-over from other donors' samples.

The V gene is TRBV25-1, the J gene TRBJ2-2; D not resolved. The CDR3 totals 12 residues. CDR1 and CDR2 (germline): MGHDK, SYGVNS. Trimming stripped 4 bases from V and 8 bases from J, with 8 bases between. DNA for the CDR3: TGTGCCAGCAGTGCGTCCGGGGGGGAGCTGTTTTTT. It yields the protein CASSASGGELFF. The whole variable domain, remainder taken from reference TRBV25-1 and TRBJ2-2, is EADIYQTPRYLVIGTGKKITLECSQTMGHDKMYWYQQDPGMELHLIHYSYGVNSTEKGDLSSESTVSRIRTEHFPLTLESARPSHTSQYLCASSASGGELFFGEGSRLTVL.

The V gene is TRBV6-5, the J gene TRBJ2-3; D not resolved. Germline loops: CDR1 MNHEY, CDR2 SVGAGI. Trimming left V 2 bases short and J 0 bases short, with 6 bases between. This CDR3 spans 14 amino acids. In DNA form, the CDR3 reads TGTGCCAGCAGTTACAGGCGGAGCACAGATACGCAGTATTTT. This encodes CASSYRRSTDTQYF.

This rearrangement joins TRBV7-3 to TRBJ2-3; unclear D gene. This CDR3 has 13 amino acids. V was clipped by 3 bases and J by 5 bases, with 9 bases between them. Germline CDR1 SGHTA, CDR2 FQGTGA. CDR3 sequence: CASSLAPGDTQYF. The CDR3 coding sequence is TGTGCCAGCAGCTTGGCCCCTGGAGATACGCAGTATTTT.